This record concerns one TCR beta chain sequence. Its target is unknown. The assay covered approximately 10^5 TCR templates per sample. Generated by immunoSEQ multiplex PCR, the TCRdb table keeps only in-frame clones and is missing some. This table holds around 100,000 clones, roughly 94% found once. This sample stems from a study of siplizumab effects on memory and regulatory T cells. Broader study findings: There was no confirmation of the suppressive function of proliferating Tregs from siplizumab cultures. Proliferating CD4+ or CD8+ clones, roughly 80-96% of them, lacked an assignable naive or memory phenotype.

Germline V gene sequence: CDR1 SGHNT, CDR2 YYREEE (reference sequence). The CDR3 is 18 residues long. Trimming took 4 bases from V and 1 from J; bases not matched to a gene: 9. The clonotype originates from a human donor in good health. Sample: non-Treg CD4+ T cells sorted from blood. The V call is TRBV5-4, the J call TRBJ2-3; TRBD2 aligns across 13 bases. For the CDR3, the DNA is TGTGCCAGCAGCCCCGGGACTAGCGGGATAGTCGGCACAGATACGCAGTATTTT. This translates into CASSPGTSGIVGTDTQYF. The full variable domain, in which reference TRBV5-4 and TRBJ2-3 provide the parts outside the CDR3, is ETGVTQSPTHLIKTRGQQVTLRCSSQSGHNTVSWYQQALGQGPQFIFQYYREEENGRGNFPPRFSGLQFPNYSSELNVNALELDDSALYLCASSPGTSGIVGTDTQYFGPGTRLTVL.